Listed here are 28 T cell receptor beta chains from one sample, sequenced in a study of blood T cell repertoires in COVID-19. Data came from immunoSEQ multiplex PCR; TCRdb stores just in-frame clones and leaves some out. The sample lists about 130,000 clones; 86% were seen once. The specimen sequenced was PBMCs or T cells enriched from blood (not recorded which). These receptors originate from a woman in her fifties or sixties who had recovered from COVID-19.

This chain uses TRBV4-2 with TRBJ1-5, with D possibly being TRBD1 (5 bases). V lost 3 bases, J lost 0 bases, and 9 bases lay in between. Germline V CDR1 and CDR2: LGHNA, YNFKEQ. CDR3 size: 15 residues. The CDR3 protein is CASSQGGNSNQPQHF. CDR3 nucleotide sequence: TGTGCCAGCAGCCAGGGGGGGAATAGCAATCAGCCCCAGCATTTT.

In regard to this clone: One end of the junction does not line up with germline, which may come from a read error. The chain links TRBV7-7 to TRBJ2-1, with TRBD2 matching 12 bases. Per the germline V gene, CDR1 is SSHAT and CDR2 is FNYEAQ (reference sequence). This CDR3 comprises 18 residues. The CDR3 DNA reads as TGTGCTAGCAGCTTAGCGACTTATACTAGCGGGGGGAACAATGAGCAGTTCTTC. Amino acid sequence: CASSLATYTSGGNNEQFF.

This chain joins TRBV5-4 and TRBJ2-6; 8 positions match TRBD1. This CDR3 region has 16 residues. The trim removed 0 bases at V and 5 bases at J, leaving 4 bases unmatched. The germline V gene encodes CDR1 SGHNT and CDR2 YYREEE (reference sequence). The CDR3: CASSLAGTGRANVLTF. DNA of the CDR3: TGTGCCAGCAGCTTGGCTGGGACAGGCCGGGCCAACGTCCTGACTTTC.

V gene TRBV19 combines with J gene TRBJ2-7; 9 positions match TRBD1. Germline loops: CDR1 LNHDA, CDR2 SQIVND (reference sequence). This CDR3 has 14 amino acids. Losses at the gene ends were 5 bases for V and 6 bases for J; bases not matched to a gene: 8. CDR3 DNA: TGTGCCAGTAGTTTCCGGGACAGGGACCTCGAGCAGTACTTC. Translated: CASSFRDRDLEQYF.

This clone appeared a few times. The chain joins TRBV6-5 to TRBJ2-7; D perhaps matches TRBD2 (6 bases). Trimming removed 4 bases at V and 2 bases at J, with 9 bases between. Germline-derived CDR1 and CDR2 are MNHEY and SVGAGI. The CDR3 has 13 residues. CDR3 in amino acids: CASSLGLPYEQYF. The DNA for the CDR3 is TGTGCCAGCAGTTTGGGACTTCCCTACGAGCAGTACTTC.

This rearrangement joins TRBV28 to TRBJ1-5, with a weak D call TRBD1 (6 bases). CDR3 length equals 14 residues. V was shortened by 2 bases and J by 7 bases, with 12 bases between the two germline ends. Germline V gene lookup returns CDR1 MDHEN and CDR2 SYDVKM. Here the CDR3 DNA reads TGTGCCAGCAGTTTAATCACAGGGTCCCAGCCCCAGCATTTT. Translation: CASSLITGSQPQHF.

The chain has TRBV11-2 and TRBJ2-7; 9 nucleotides align to TRBD1. The V and J ends lost 4 bases and 4 bases, in that order; junction bases with no gene match: 11. Germline loops: CDR1 SGHAT, CDR2 FQNNGV. The CDR3 is 16 residues long. The CDR3 protein is CASSSQGGTGIYEQYF. As DNA, the CDR3 is TGTGCCAGCAGCTCGCAAGGGGGGACAGGGATTTACGAGCAGTACTTC.

CDR3 in amino acids: CASSLERFNHNEQFF. The CDR3 DNA reads as TGCGCCAGCAGCTTGGAGCGGTTTAACCACAATGAGCAGTTCTTC. This sequence joins TRBV5-1 and TRBJ2-1; D perhaps matches TRBD2 (5 bases). V was clipped by 0 bases and J by 5 bases, with 12 bases between them. This CDR3 contains 15 residues. CDR1 SGHRS and CDR2 YFSETQ come from the germline V gene.

J is TRBJ2-3 and V is TRBV29-1; D possibly corresponds to TRBD2 (6 bases). The CDR3 length is 14 residues. CDR1 SQVTM and CDR2 ANQGSEA come from the germline V gene. The V end was cut by 7 bases, the J end by 2 bases, with 16 bases between. The CDR3 DNA follows: TGCAGCGGGGGTGGGACTCAACCCACAGATACGCAGTATTTT. This translates into CSGGGTQPTDTQYF.

The chain is built from TRBV7-2 and TRBJ1-1; TRBD1 matches at 9 bases. In germline, CDR1 is SGHTA, CDR2 FQGNSA. With 5 bases clipped from V and 1 base from J, the junction kept 2 bases outside the gene matches. The CDR3 has 14 amino acids. The CDR3 loop is CASSPQGANTEAFF. The CDR3 DNA sequence: TGTGCCAGCAGCCCACAGGGGGCGAACACTGAAGCTTTCTTT. Supplemented by reference TRBV7-2 and TRBJ1-1, the full variable domain reads GAGVSQSPSNKVTEKGKDVELRCDPISGHTALYWYRQSLGQGLEFLIYFQGNSAPDKSGLPSDRFSAERTGGSVSTLTIQRTQQEDSAVYLCASSPQGANTEAFFGQGTRLTVV.

The chain joins TRBV7-2 to TRBJ2-3; 7 positions match TRBD2. Trimming at V came to 1 base and at J to 1 base, leaving 11 bases not matched to a gene. Germline V gene sequence: CDR1 SGHTA, CDR2 FQGNSA. The CDR3 covers 18 residues. The CDR3 DNA reads as TGTGCCAGCAGCTTAGGGACCGAAGCGGGATTTCGCACAGATACGCAGTATTTT. It codes for CASSLGTEAGFRTDTQYF.

The V and J genes are TRBV11-2 and TRBJ2-3; 11 bases are shared with TRBD2. Germline CDR1 and CDR2: SGHAT and FQNNGV. This CDR3 is 18 amino acids long. V shed 2 bases, J shed 3 bases, and the junction held 10 bases outside the gene matches. CDR3 in DNA: TGTGCCAGCAGCTTAAGGGCTAGCGGGGGGAAGAGAACAGATACGCAGTATTTT. Its translation is CASSLRASGGKRTDTQYF.

The chain joins TRBV6-5 to TRBJ2-7; 11 bases are a match to TRBD2. This CDR3 contains 16 residues. J lost 2 bases, V lost 0 bases, and 3 bases had no gene match. The germline gives CDR1 MNHEY, CDR2 SVGAGI. The CDR3 sequence is CASSYSASGGTYEQYF. The CDR3 nucleotides read TGTGCCAGCAGTTACTCGGCTAGCGGGGGGACCTACGAGCAGTACTTC.

This sequence joins TRBV5-1 and TRBJ1-1; 9 bases are shared with TRBD1. The CDR3 totals 15 residues. Trimming took 4 bases from V and 7 from J; bases not matched to a gene: 11. Per germline, CDR1 SGHRS and CDR2 YFSETQ. CDR3 nucleotides: TGCGCCAGCAGCAGCTTATGGGGACAGGGAAGTGAAGCTTTCTTT. Amino acids: CASSSLWGQGSEAFF.

This chain uses TRBV6-1 with TRBJ1-3; TRBD1 is a possible D gene (6 bases). V dropped 3 bases and J dropped 1 base, with 19 bases sitting between them. The CDR3 totals 18 residues. Looked up from germline, CDR1 is MNHNS and CDR2 is SASEGT. The CDR3 DNA is TGTGCCAGCAGTGAGTTGGGGGCTGAGTGGAGTTCTGGAAACACCATATATTTT. Its translation: CASSELGAEWSSGNTIYF.

This chain uses TRBV5-1 with TRBJ2-2; D is ambiguous. V was clipped by 3 bases and J by 2 bases, with 11 bases between them. Germline V gene data show CDR1 as SGHRS and CDR2 as YFSETQ. The CDR3 contains 15 residues. The CDR3 is CASSSPTSNTGELFF. DNA for the CDR3: TGCGCCAGCAGCTCCCCAACAAGTAACACCGGGGAGCTGTTTTTT.

The chain carries TRBV24-1 and TRBJ2-2; D not certain. The V and J ends lost 4 bases and 3 bases respectively, with 8 bases between them. The CDR3 spans 14 residues. CDR1 is KGHDR and CDR2 is SFDVKD in the germline V gene. The CDR3 DNA follows: TGTGCCACCAGTGACATCAGCGACACCGGGGAGCTGTTTTTT. Encoded protein: CATSDISDTGELFF.

This chain connects TRBV13 to TRBJ2-7, with TRBD2 matching 8 bases. Looked up from germline, CDR1 is PRHDT and CDR2 is FYEKMQ (reference sequence). This CDR3 has 15 residues. J was trimmed by 5 bases and V by 2 bases; bases with no gene match: 8. CDR3 DNA: TGTGCCAGCAGCTTAATTACCGGGGGGGCGGACGAGCAGTACTTC. Amino acid sequence: CASSLITGGADEQYF.

The table lists this clone with a count of one. The chain combines TRBV2 with TRBJ1-2, with 12 bases lining up with TRBD1. There are 15 residues in the CDR3. The germline V gene has CDR1 SNHLY and CDR2 FYNNEI. Trimming at V came to 5 bases and at J to 5 bases, leaving 6 bases not matched to a gene. This CDR3 reads CASSYRGQGAYGYTF. The CDR3 coding sequence is TGTGCCAGCAGTTATAGGGGACAGGGGGCATATGGCTACACCTTC.

This rearrangement joins TRBV27 to TRBJ2-3; 9 positions agree with TRBD1. CDR3 length: 16 residues. In germline, CDR1 is MNHEY, CDR2 SMNVEV (reference sequence). V lost 6 bases and J lost 3; bases outside the gene matches: 10. CDR3 in DNA: TGTGCCAGCAGCCGTACACAGGGGGCTGGGACAGATACGCAGTATTTT. Its translation is CASSRTQGAGTDTQYF.

The gene calls are TRBV2 and TRBJ1-2, with D perhaps matching TRBD1 (6 bases). The CDR3 is made up of 13 amino acids. Germline V gene sequence: CDR1 SNHLY, CDR2 FYNNEI. V was pared by 6 bases and J by 4 bases, with 12 bases between. CDR3 residues: CASRTGGPYGYTF. DNA of the CDR3: TGTGCCAGCAGGACGGGGGGGCCCTATGGCTACACCTTC.

The V call is TRBV4-1, the J call TRBJ1-2; possible D gene TRBD1, 6 bases. Germline V gene lookup returns CDR1 MGHRA and CDR2 YSYEKL. The ends were cut back, 5 bases at V and 8 bases at J, with 21 bases in the middle. The CDR3 length is 15 residues. In DNA, the CDR3 is TGCGCCAGCAGCTTTCTCCGACAGGTATCTCCCGGCTACACCTTC. Translated, it gives CASSFLRQVSPGYTF.

This rearrangement joins TRBV10-2 to TRBJ1-1, with 8 bases matching TRBD1. The ends lost 5 bases at V and 4 bases at J; junction bases unmatched: 6. The CDR3 covers 14 residues. The germline V gene encodes CDR1 WSHSY and CDR2 SAAADI. The DNA of the CDR3 is TGCGCCAGCAGTTCTACAGGGGGGGCCACTGAAGCTTTCTTT. Translating gives CASSSTGGATEAFF.

The chain is built from TRBV7-9 and TRBJ1-6; 8 positions agree with TRBD1. The CDR3 is made up of 16 amino acids. The germline V gene has CDR1 SEHNR and CDR2 FQNEAQ (reference sequence). Trimming cost V 5 bases and J 7 bases; bases outside gene matches: 10. The CDR3 is CASSALNRGMNSPLHF. CDR3 nucleotides: TGTGCCAGCAGCGCATTAAACAGGGGGATGAATTCACCCCTCCACTTT.

V usage is TRBV5-6 and J usage is TRBJ1-4; 8 bases fit TRBD1. Germline V gene sequence: CDR1 SGHDT, CDR2 YYEEEE. With 5 bases clipped from V and 8 bases from J, the junction kept 8 bases outside the gene matches. CDR3 length equals 14 residues. The CDR3 bases are TGTGCCAGCAGTTTTCAGGGGGCAAGCGAAAAACTGTTTTTT. Its protein product is CASSFQGASEKLFF.

V is TRBV11-3 and J is TRBJ1-6; tentatively, D is TRBD1 (5 bases). The V end was cut by 3 bases, the J end by 7 bases, with 13 bases between. The CDR3 covers 15 residues. From germline, CDR1 is SGHNT and CDR2 YENEEA. Here the CDR3 DNA reads TGTGCCAGCAGCTTGGCAGGGCAGGGAAATTCACCCCTCCACTTT. Translation gives CASSLAGQGNSPLHF.

The chain couples TRBV6-5 to TRBJ2-4; D is perhaps TRBD1 (6 bases). V gave up 6 bases and J gave up 8 bases, with 20 bases separating them. This CDR3 contains 15 residues. Per the germline V gene, CDR1 is MNHEY and CDR2 is SVGAGI. The CDR3 sequence is CASRDSQGKGDIQYF. The CDR3 DNA sequence: TGTGCCAGCAGGGATTCACAGGGTAAGGGAGACATTCAGTACTTC.

The V gene is TRBV19, the J gene TRBJ1-2; a weak D match, TRBD1 (6 bases). There are 13 residues in the CDR3. Germline V gives CDR1 LNHDA, CDR2 SQIVND (reference sequence). V was pared by 4 bases and J by 7 bases, with 13 bases between. CDR3 bases: TGTGCCAGTAGTACACGGACAGATTCTGGCTACACCTTC. Encoded protein: CASSTRTDSGYTF.